This TCR beta chain comes out of a study of T cell responses to AZD1222 COVID-19 vaccine. Study-level background: Analyses pooled second doses at about 4 or about 12 weeks. Whole-study findings and limits: Donors were largely white British and mainly female; clonal diversity was possibly underestimated. Dominant at 160-218 and 743-854, vaccine-associated CD4 TCRs also spanned spike. Repertoires were collected only later (after the peak T cell response had occurred).

Regarding this clone: The antigen remains undetermined.

Generated by immunoSEQ multiplex PCR, the TCRdb table keeps only in-frame clones and is missing some. The table includes some 130,000 clones, 70% to 90% detected once. Per germline, CDR1 MNHEY and CDR2 SMNVEV (reference sequence). The trim removed 5 bases at V and 4 bases at J, leaving 2 bases unmatched. The CDR3 totals 14 residues. Sequencing used peripheral blood, obtained on day 0 of AZD1222 vaccination. This TCR derives from an adult in good health. The rearrangement links TRBV27 to TRBJ2-1; 10 nucleotides align to TRBD2. CDR3 region: CASSDSGGYNEQFF. CDR3 DNA sequence: TGTGCCAGCAGTGATAGCGGGGGGTACAATGAGCAGTTCTTC.